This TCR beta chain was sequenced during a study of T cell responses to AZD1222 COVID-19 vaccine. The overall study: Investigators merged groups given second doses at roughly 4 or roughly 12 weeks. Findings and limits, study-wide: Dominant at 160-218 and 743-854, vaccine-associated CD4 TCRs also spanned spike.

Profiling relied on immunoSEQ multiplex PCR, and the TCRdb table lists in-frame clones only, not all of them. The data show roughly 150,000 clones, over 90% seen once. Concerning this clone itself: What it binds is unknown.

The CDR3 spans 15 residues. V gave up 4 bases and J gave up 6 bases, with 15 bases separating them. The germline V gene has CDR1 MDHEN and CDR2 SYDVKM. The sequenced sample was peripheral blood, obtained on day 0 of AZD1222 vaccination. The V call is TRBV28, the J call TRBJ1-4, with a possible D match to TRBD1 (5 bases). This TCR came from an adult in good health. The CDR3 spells CASSSLEGPDEKLFF. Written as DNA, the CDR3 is TGTGCCAGCAGTTCGCTTGAGGGGCCGGATGAAAAACTGTTTTTT.